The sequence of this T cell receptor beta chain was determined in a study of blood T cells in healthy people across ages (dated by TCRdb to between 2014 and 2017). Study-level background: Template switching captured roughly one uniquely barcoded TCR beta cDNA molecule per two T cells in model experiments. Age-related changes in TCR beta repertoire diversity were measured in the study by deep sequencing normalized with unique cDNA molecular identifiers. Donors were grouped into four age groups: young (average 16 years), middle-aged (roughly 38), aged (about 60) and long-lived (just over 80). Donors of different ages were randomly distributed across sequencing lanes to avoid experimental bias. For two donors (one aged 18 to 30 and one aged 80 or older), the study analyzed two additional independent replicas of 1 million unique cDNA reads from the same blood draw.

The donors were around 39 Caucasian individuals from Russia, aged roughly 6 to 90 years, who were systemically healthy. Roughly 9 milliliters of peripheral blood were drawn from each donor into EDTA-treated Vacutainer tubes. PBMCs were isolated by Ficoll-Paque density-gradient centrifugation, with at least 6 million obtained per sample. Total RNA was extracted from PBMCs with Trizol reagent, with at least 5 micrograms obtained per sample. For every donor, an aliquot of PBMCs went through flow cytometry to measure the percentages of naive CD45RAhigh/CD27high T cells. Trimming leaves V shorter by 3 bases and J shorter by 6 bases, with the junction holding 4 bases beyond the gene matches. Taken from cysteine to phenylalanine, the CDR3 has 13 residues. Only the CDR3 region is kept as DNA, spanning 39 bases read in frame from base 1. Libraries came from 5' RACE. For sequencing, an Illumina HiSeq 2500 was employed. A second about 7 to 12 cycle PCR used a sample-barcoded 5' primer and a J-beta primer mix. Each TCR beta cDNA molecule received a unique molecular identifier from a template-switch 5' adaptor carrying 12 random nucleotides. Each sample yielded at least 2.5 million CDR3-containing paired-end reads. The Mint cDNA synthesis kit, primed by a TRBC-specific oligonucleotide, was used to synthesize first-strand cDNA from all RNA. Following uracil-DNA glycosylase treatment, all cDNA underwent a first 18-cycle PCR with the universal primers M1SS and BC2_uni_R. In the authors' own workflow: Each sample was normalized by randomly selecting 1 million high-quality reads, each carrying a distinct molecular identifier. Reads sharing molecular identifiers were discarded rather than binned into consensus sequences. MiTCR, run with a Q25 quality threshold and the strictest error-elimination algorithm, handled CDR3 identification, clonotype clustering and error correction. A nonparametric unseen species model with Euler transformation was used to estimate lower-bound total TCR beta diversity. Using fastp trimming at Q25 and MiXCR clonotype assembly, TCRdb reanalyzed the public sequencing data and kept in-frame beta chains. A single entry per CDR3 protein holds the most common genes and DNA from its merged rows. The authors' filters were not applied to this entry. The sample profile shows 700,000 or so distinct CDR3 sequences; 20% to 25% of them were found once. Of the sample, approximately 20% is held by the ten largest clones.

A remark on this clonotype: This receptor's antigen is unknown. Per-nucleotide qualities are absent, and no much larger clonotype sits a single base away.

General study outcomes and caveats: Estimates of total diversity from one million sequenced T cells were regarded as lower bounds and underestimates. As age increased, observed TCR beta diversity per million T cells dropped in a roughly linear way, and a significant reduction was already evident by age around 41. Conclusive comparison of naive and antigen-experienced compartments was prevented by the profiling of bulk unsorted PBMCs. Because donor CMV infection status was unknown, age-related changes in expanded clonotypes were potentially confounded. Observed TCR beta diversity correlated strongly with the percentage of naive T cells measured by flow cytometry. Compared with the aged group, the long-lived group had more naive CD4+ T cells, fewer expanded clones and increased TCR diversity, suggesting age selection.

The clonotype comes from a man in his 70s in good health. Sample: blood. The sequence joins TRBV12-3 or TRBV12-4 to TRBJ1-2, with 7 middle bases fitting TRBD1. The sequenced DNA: TGTGCCAGCAGTTTCCGGAGGGGGCATGGCTACACCTTC. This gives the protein CASSFRRGHGYTF.